Presented here are 14 T cell receptor beta chains from one specimen sequenced in a study of blood T cell repertoires in COVID-19. Produced via immunoSEQ multiplex PCR; TCRdb's table is partial and in-frame only. The sample includes fewer than 150,000 clones, 84% of them seen just once. The sequencing sample was made of peripheral blood. The receptor source for this set is a woman aged 80 or over in a cohort sampled during active or convalescent COVID-19.

This chain connects TRBV5-1 to TRBJ2-1; TRBD2 matches at 11 bases. V trimming: 3 bases; J trimming: 2 bases; junction bases outside the gene matches: 7. The CDR3 runs to 17 residues. Germline V gene data show CDR1 as SGHRS and CDR2 as YFSETQ. The CDR3 is CASSWLPGLAAYNEQFF. CDR3 sequence (DNA): TGCGCCAGCAGCTGGTTACCGGGACTAGCGGCCTACAATGAGCAGTTCTTC.

The V and J genes are TRBV10-3 and TRBJ1-2; D might be TRBD1 (6 bases). The CDR3 has 16 amino acids. Looked up from germline, CDR1 is ENHRY and CDR2 is SYGVKD. Trimming left V 3 bases short and J 2 bases short, with 16 bases between. The CDR3 DNA reads TGTGCCATCAGTGATGACAATCAGGACAGCAACTATGGCTACACCTTC. Amino acids: CAISDDNQDSNYGYTF.

The rearrangement joins TRBV7-2 to TRBJ1-2; TRBD1 matches 7 bases. The CDR3 is 14 residues long. V was clipped by 5 bases and J by 4 bases; unmatched bases: 7. Germline CDR1 reads SGHTA; CDR2 reads FQGNSA. The CDR3 reads CASSQGQILYGYTF. The CDR3 DNA is TGTGCCAGCAGCCAGGGACAGATCCTCTATGGCTACACCTTC.

V gene TRBV6-2 or TRBV6-3 combines with J gene TRBJ2-3; 8 bases match TRBD2. Germline assignment: CDR1 MNHEY and CDR2 SVGEGT. V lost 7 bases, J lost 8 bases, and 17 bases stayed unmatched. The CDR3 spans 16 residues. CDR3 loop: CASTPLLAGLGATQYF. The CDR3, as DNA: TGTGCCAGCACCCCCCTTCTAGCGGGCCTAGGGGCTACGCAGTATTTT.

In its sample, this clone was seen once. This chain links TRBV7-2 with TRBJ2-1, with 10 bases fitting TRBD2. The germline CDR1 and CDR2 sequences are SGHTA and FQGNSA. CDR3 length equals 15 residues. J was trimmed by 4 bases and V by 5 bases; bases with no gene match: 5. The CDR3 nucleotides are TGTGCCAGCAGCCTTACTAGCGGGATATACAATGAGCAGTTCTTC. Protein sequence: CASSLTSGIYNEQFF.

The chain recombines TRBV10-3 with TRBJ1-1; 7 bases agree with TRBD1. The germline V gene has CDR1 ENHRY and CDR2 SYGVKD. V was pared by 7 bases and J by 0 bases, with 2 bases of the junction left unmatched. The CDR3 length is 13 residues. The CDR3 DNA reads TGTGCCATCACCGGACAGGTGAACACTGAAGCTTTCTTT. Protein sequence: CAITGQVNTEAFF.

The chain employs TRBV2 and TRBJ1-1; D is ambiguous. Germline V gene data show CDR1 as SNHLY and CDR2 as FYNNEI. The CDR3 totals 13 residues. V was clipped by 2 bases and J by 11 bases, with 15 bases between them. The CDR3 region is CASSERRTWQAFF. In nucleotides, the CDR3 is TGTGCCAGCAGTGAAAGGAGGACCTGGCAGGCTTTCTTT. The complete variable domain, with remaining parts taken from reference TRBV2 and TRBJ1-1, reads EPEVTQTPSHQVTQMGQEVILRCVPISNHLYFYWYRQILGQKVEFLVSFYNNEISEKSEIFDDQFSVERPDGSNFTLKIRSTKLEDSAMYFCASSERRTWQAFFGQGTRLTVV.

The CDR3 sequence is CASSQDLHGGAGNTQYF. CDR3 DNA: TGTGCCAGCAGCCAAGATCTCCACGGGGGGGCCGGAAATACGCAGTATTTT. The chain uses TRBV4-2 and TRBJ2-3; the match to TRBD2 covers 8 bases. The CDR3 loop spans 17 amino acids. Losses at the gene ends were 0 bases for V and 7 bases for J; bases not matched to a gene: 12. Germline-derived CDR1 and CDR2 are LGHNA and YNFKEQ.

The genes are TRBV28 and TRBJ1-5; TRBD1 is a possible D gene (5 bases). Trimming took off 8 bases at V and 1 base at J, with 9 bases between the two ends. The CDR3 runs 13 residues. Germline loops: CDR1 MDHEN, CDR2 SYDVKM. The CDR3 here is CASRRVSNQPQHF. CDR3 DNA: TGTGCCAGCCGCAGGGTGAGCAATCAGCCCCAGCATTTT.

The gene calls are TRBV3-1 (or the pseudogene TRBV3-2) and TRBJ1-2; no definite D call. The CDR3 is made up of 14 amino acids. Germline V CDR1 and CDR2: LGHDT, YNNKEL (reference sequence). Trimming took 5 bases from V and 8 from J, leaving 18 bases between them. CDR3 region: CASSELGEGGGYTF. For the CDR3, the DNA is TGTGCCAGCAGCGAACTAGGAGAGGGCGGGGGCTACACCTTC.

CDR3 sequence reads: CASTLLPGYNTEAFF. Written as DNA, the CDR3 is TGTGCCAGTACCCTCCTCCCGGGATATAACACTGAAGCTTTCTTT. The V and J genes are TRBV19 and TRBJ1-1; D ambiguous. V was clipped by 7 bases and J by 2 bases, with 17 bases between them. Germline-derived CDR1 and CDR2 are LNHDA and SQIVND (reference sequence). This CDR3 comprises 15 residues.

This CDR3 is CASSVVRGKETQYF. The DNA of the CDR3 is TGTGCCAGCAGTGTTGTTCGGGGGAAGGAGACCCAGTACTTC. The chain joins TRBV2 to TRBJ2-5; tentatively, D is TRBD2 (6 bases). This CDR3 comprises 14 residues. The V end lost 4 bases, the J end lost 5 bases, and 14 bases lay between the germline ends. The germline V gene has CDR1 SNHLY and CDR2 FYNNEI. Full variable domain (rest looked up from reference TRBV2 and TRBJ2-5): EPEVTQTPSHQVTQMGQEVILRCVPISNHLYFYWYRQILGQKVEFLVSFYNNEISEKSEIFDDQFSVERPDGSNFTLKIRSTKLEDSAMYFCASSVVRGKETQYFGPGTRLLVL.

V is TRBV19 and J is TRBJ2-1; no clear D. The V gene's germline CDR1 is LNHDA and CDR2 SQIVND (reference sequence). Trimming left V 3 bases short and J 2 bases short, with 11 bases between. This CDR3 contains 15 residues. The CDR3 is CASSISQVAYNEQFF. The CDR3, as DNA: TGTGCCAGTAGTATTAGTCAGGTGGCCTACAATGAGCAGTTCTTC.

J is TRBJ1-2 and V is TRBV5-1; 9 bases are shared with TRBD1. Germline V gives CDR1 SGHRS, CDR2 YFSETQ. The junction had 6 bases not matched to a gene; V was cut back by 0 bases and J by 6 bases. The length of the CDR3 is 15 residues. CDR3 loop: CASSLAVQGADGYTF. The CDR3 bases are TGCGCCAGCAGCTTGGCCGTACAGGGGGCTGATGGCTACACCTTC.